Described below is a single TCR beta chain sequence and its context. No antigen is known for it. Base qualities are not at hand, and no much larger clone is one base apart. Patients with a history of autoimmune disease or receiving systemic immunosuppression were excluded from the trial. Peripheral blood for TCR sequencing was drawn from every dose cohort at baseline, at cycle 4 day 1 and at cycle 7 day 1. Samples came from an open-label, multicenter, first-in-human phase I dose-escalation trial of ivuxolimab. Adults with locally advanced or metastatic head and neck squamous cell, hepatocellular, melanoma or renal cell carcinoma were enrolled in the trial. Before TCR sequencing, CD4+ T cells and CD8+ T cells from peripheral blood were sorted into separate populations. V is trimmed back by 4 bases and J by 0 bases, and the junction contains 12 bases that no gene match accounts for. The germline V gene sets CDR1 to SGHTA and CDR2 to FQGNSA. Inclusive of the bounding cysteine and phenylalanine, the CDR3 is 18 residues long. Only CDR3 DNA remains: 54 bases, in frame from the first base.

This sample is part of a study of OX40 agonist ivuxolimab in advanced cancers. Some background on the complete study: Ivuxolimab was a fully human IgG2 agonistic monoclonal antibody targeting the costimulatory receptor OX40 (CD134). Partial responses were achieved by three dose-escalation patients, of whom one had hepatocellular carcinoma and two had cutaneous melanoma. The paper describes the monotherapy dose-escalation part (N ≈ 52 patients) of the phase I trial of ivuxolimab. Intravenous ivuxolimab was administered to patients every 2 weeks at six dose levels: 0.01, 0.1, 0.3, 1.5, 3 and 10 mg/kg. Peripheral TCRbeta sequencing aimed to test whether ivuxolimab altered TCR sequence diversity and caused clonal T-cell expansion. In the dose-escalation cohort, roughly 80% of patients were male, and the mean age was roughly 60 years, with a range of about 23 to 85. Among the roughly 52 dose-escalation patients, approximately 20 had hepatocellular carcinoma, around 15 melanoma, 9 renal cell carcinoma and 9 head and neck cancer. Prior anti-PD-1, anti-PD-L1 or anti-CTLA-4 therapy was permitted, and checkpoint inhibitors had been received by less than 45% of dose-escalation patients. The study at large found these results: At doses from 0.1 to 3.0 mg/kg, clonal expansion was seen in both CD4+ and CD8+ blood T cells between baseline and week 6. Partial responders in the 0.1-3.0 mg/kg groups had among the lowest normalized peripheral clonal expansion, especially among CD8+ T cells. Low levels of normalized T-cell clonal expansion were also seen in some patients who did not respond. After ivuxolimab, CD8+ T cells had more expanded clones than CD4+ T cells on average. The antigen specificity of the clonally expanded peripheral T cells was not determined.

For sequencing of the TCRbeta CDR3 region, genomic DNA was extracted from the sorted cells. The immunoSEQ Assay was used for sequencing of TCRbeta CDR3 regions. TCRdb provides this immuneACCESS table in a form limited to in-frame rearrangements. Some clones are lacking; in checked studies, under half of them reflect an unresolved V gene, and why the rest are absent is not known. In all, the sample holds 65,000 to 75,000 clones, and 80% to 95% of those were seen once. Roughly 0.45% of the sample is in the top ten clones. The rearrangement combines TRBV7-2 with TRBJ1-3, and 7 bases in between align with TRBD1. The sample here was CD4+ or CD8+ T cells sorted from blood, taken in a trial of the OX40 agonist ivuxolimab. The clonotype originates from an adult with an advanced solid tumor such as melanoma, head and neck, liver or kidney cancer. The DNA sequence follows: TGTGCCAGCAGCTGGGGAGGGGGCGTAGGGCTCTCTGGAAACACCATATATTTT. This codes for CASSWGGGVGLSGNTIYF. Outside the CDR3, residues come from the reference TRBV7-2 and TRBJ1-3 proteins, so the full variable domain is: GAGVSQSPSNKVTEKGKDVELRCDPISGHTALYWYRQSLGQGLEFLIYFQGNSAPDKSGLPSDRFSAERTGGSVSTLTIQRTQQEDSAVYLCASSWGGGVGLSGNTIYFGEGSWLTVV.